The 19 T cell receptor beta chains below come from one sample, sequenced in a study of vaccination and CD4 T cells after COVID-19. These receptors lack a known antigen. Treatment noted: roughly 10-day PBMC culture with coronavirus spike peptide pools or control peptides (ViraFEST assay). Sequencing of DNA taken from cultured CD4+ T cells relied on the Oncomine TCR Beta short-read assay. One entry per CDR3 protein results from TCRdb running MiXCR on the PCR reads. Here the sample spans more than 9,000 distinct CDR3 sequences, approximately 67% being singletons. The sequenced sample consisted of CD4+ T cells from blood, cultured in vitro. Every receptor here comes from a human donor who had recovered from COVID-19.

This clonotype was seen a single time. The V and J genes are TRBV7-2 and TRBJ1-1; 8 bases are shared with TRBD1. This CDR3 is built from 16 residues. With 5 bases clipped from V and 4 bases from J, the junction kept 12 bases outside the gene matches. Germline lookup yields CDR1 SGHTA and CDR2 FQGNSA. The CDR3 protein is CASSPTAAGGFTEAFF. CDR3 sequence (DNA): TGTGCCAGCAGCCCCACCGCGGCAGGGGGCTTCACTGAAGCTTTCTTT.

The rearrangement joins TRBV5-6 to TRBJ1-2; the D gene is possibly TRBD1 (5 bases). The V gene lost 2 bases and the J gene lost 10 bases, with 12 bases spanning the gap. Looked up from germline, CDR1 is SGHDT and CDR2 is YYEEEE. The CDR3 runs to 12 residues. CDR3 in DNA: TGTGCCAGCAGCTTCGATAGGGGTGACTACACCTTC. Its translation is CASSFDRGDYTF. The full variable domain, completed using reference TRBV5-6 and TRBJ1-2, is DAGVTQSPTHLIKTRGQQVTLRCSPKSGHDTVSWYQQALGQGPQFIFQYYEEEERQRGNFPDRFSGHQFPNYSSELNVNALLLGDSALYLCASSFDRGDYTFGSGTRLTVV.

The chain combines TRBV7-8 with TRBJ2-2, with 8 nucleotides matching TRBD1. Looked up from germline, CDR1 is SGHVS and CDR2 is FQNEAQ. Trimming cost V 5 bases and J 11 bases; bases outside gene matches: 19. The CDR3 extends over 17 amino acids. In DNA, the CDR3 is TGTGCCAGCAGCCTATATCAGGGGGCATCGGTTACAGGCGAGCTGTTTTTT. This gives the protein CASSLYQGASVTGELFF.

The V call is TRBV2, the J call TRBJ1-3; TRBD1 is a possible D gene (6 bases). The V end was cut by 6 bases, the J end by 0 bases, with 9 bases between. The germline CDR1 and CDR2 sequences are SNHLY and FYNNEI. CDR3 length: 14 residues. The CDR3: CASRDSRSGNTIYF. CDR3 in DNA: TGTGCCAGCAGGGACAGCCGCTCTGGAAACACCATATATTTT. The full variable domain, with the rest looked up from reference TRBV2 and TRBJ1-3, is EPEVTQTPSHQVTQMGQEVILRCVPISNHLYFYWYRQILGQKVEFLVSFYNNEISEKSEIFDDQFSVERPDGSNFTLKIRSTKLEDSAMYFCASRDSRSGNTIYFGEGSWLTVV.

The J gene is TRBJ2-5, the V gene TRBV10-3; 12 nucleotides line up with TRBD2. This CDR3 region has 14 residues. The J segment lost 13 bases and the V segment lost 6 bases, leaving 12 bases of the junction unmatched. Germline CDR1 reads ENHRY; CDR2 reads SYGVKD. The CDR3 loop reads CAIRVELAGGTLYF. The CDR3 nucleotides read TGTGCCATCAGGGTCGAACTAGCGGGAGGAACGTTGTACTTC.

The genes are TRBV2 and TRBJ1-1; TRBD1 matches 8 bases. The junction had 12 bases not matched to a gene; V was cut back by 8 bases and J by 4 bases. The CDR3 length is 15 residues. Germline values: CDR1 SNHLY, CDR2 FYNNEI. As DNA, the CDR3 is TGTGCCAGCGGGGATGGACAGGGTGAGAGCACTGAAGCTTTCTTT. Residues: CASGDGQGESTEAFF.

This clonotype was found once. V is TRBV29-1 and J is TRBJ2-5; possibly TRBD1 for D (6 bases). The germline CDR1 and CDR2 sequences are SQVTM and ANQGSEA. V lost 7 bases and J lost 4, with 16 bases in between. The CDR3 runs to 13 residues. The CDR3 is CSGIFVGGETQYF. CDR3 DNA sequence: TGCAGCGGTATATTTGTAGGGGGAGAGACCCAGTACTTC.

The chain carries TRBV6-2 or TRBV6-3 and TRBJ1-6; D is unresolved. CDR1 is MNHEY and CDR2 is SVGEGT in the germline V gene. CDR3 length: 14 residues. V lost 2 bases and J lost 1, with 3 bases in between. The CDR3 reads CASSYGSYNSPLHF. In nucleotides, the CDR3 is TGTGCCAGCAGTTACGGTTCCTATAATTCACCCCTCCACTTT.

The gene calls are TRBV6-1 and TRBJ1-2; D call uncertain. The V gene lost 1 base and the J gene lost 1 base, with 7 bases spanning the gap. The germline V gene encodes CDR1 MNHNS and CDR2 SASEGT. CDR3 size: 14 residues. The CDR3 DNA reads TGTGCCAGCAGTGAAGTTCAGGTTAACTATGGCTACACCTTC. It encodes CASSEVQVNYGYTF.

This clonotype was seen only a few times. The chain recombines TRBV6-2 or TRBV6-3 with TRBJ2-2; D is unclear. Per germline, CDR1 MNHEY and CDR2 SVGEGT. The CDR3 consists of 17 residues. With 2 bases removed from V and 0 bases from J, the gap between germline ends came to 13 bases. The CDR3 loop is CASSYRSGRPNTGELFF. The CDR3 coding sequence is TGTGCCAGCAGTTACCGGTCCGGTAGGCCGAACACCGGGGAGCTGTTTTTT.

The rearrangement links TRBV19 to TRBJ1-5; the D gene is possibly TRBD1 (5 bases). Trimming took 3 bases from V and 2 from J, leaving 14 bases between them. This CDR3 spans 16 amino acids. Germline-derived CDR1 and CDR2 are LNHDA and SQIVND (reference sequence). The CDR3 region is CASSIWDPLGNQPQHF. DNA for the CDR3: TGTGCCAGTAGTATTTGGGACCCACTCGGCAATCAGCCCCAGCATTTT.

This clonotype is a singleton in its sample. The V call is TRBV20-1, the J call TRBJ2-3; 14 nucleotides agree with TRBD2. The CDR3 runs to 16 residues. Germline-derived CDR1 and CDR2 are DFQATT and SNEGSKA (reference sequence). The trim removed 6 bases at V and 3 bases at J, leaving 8 bases unmatched. DNA of the CDR3: TGCAGTGCCCGACTAGCGGGGGGGCCTAGAACAGATACGCAGTATTTT. Translating gives CSARLAGGPRTDTQYF.

V gene TRBV7-9 combines with J gene TRBJ2-1, with TRBD2 identical over 12 bases. CDR3 length: 15 residues. The J segment lost 7 bases and the V segment lost 5 bases, leaving 6 bases of the junction unmatched. CDR1 SEHNR and CDR2 FQNEAQ come from the germline V gene (reference sequence). Written as DNA, the CDR3 is TGTGCCAGCAGCCCAACTAGCGGGGGGACTAATGAGCAGTTCTTC. It encodes CASSPTSGGTNEQFF.

This clonotype was observed a few times. V and J are TRBV27 and TRBJ2-3; a weak D match, TRBD1 (6 bases). The germline V and J ends were trimmed by 5 bases and 6 bases, with 18 bases remaining between them. Germline loops: CDR1 MNHEY, CDR2 SMNVEV (reference sequence). The length of the CDR3 is 15 residues. In nucleotides, the CDR3 is TGTGCCAGCAGTCCCAGACAGGTCCGAGGGGATACGCAGTATTTT. Its protein is CASSPRQVRGDTQYF.

J is TRBJ2-3 and V is TRBV7-2, with D perhaps TRBD2 (6 bases). Trimming cost V 1 base and J 2 bases, with 13 bases left between them. Germline lookup yields CDR1 SGHTA and CDR2 FQGNSA. This CDR3 has 16 amino acids. CDR3 loop: CASSLVRGAITDTQYF. CDR3 in DNA: TGTGCCAGCAGCTTAGTCCGCGGGGCGATCACAGATACGCAGTATTTT.

This rearrangement joins TRBV12-3 or TRBV12-4 to TRBJ1-2, with D possibly matching TRBD1 (5 bases). This CDR3 comprises 14 residues. V lost 2 bases and J 7 bases, leaving 14 bases between the germline ends. The CDR3 protein is CASSLLGQGSGYTF. The CDR3 DNA sequence: TGTGCCAGCAGTTTACTCGGGCAGGGCTCTGGCTACACCTTC.

The chain recombines TRBV6-2 or TRBV6-3 with TRBJ1-6; TRBD1 matches 7 bases. The V segment lost 6 bases and the J segment 0 bases; nucleotides outside the gene matches: 2. The CDR3 has 15 residues. Germline V CDR1 and CDR2: MNHEY, SVGEGT. For the CDR3, the DNA is TGTGCCAGCAGGACAGGGAGCTCCTATAATTCACCCCTCCACTTT. Protein product: CASRTGSSYNSPLHF.

V and J are TRBV20-1 and TRBJ2-3; 9 bases align to TRBD2. Germline V gene data show CDR1 as DFQATT and CDR2 as SNEGSKA (reference sequence). V was clipped by 8 bases and J by 5 bases; unmatched bases: 8. There are 13 residues in the CDR3. In nucleotides, the CDR3 is TGCAGTCCGAGCGGGAGGAGGGGAGATACGCAGTATTTT. Protein sequence: CSPSGRRGDTQYF.

This chain links TRBV7-2 with TRBJ1-5; 7 positions agree with TRBD1. Germline V lookup: CDR1 SGHTA, CDR2 FQGNSA. CDR3 length: 13 amino acids. Losses at the gene ends were 7 bases for V and 6 bases for J; bases not matched to a gene: 6. The CDR3 region is CASTDRLGQPQHF. In nucleotides, the CDR3 is TGTGCCAGCACGGACAGGCTGGGTCAGCCCCAGCATTTT. Complete variable domain (other parts from reference TRBV7-2 and TRBJ1-5): GAGVSQSPSNKVTEKGKDVELRCDPISGHTALYWYRQSLGQGLEFLIYFQGNSAPDKSGLPSDRFSAERTGGSVSTLTIQRTQQEDSAVYLCASTDRLGQPQHFGDGTRLSIL.